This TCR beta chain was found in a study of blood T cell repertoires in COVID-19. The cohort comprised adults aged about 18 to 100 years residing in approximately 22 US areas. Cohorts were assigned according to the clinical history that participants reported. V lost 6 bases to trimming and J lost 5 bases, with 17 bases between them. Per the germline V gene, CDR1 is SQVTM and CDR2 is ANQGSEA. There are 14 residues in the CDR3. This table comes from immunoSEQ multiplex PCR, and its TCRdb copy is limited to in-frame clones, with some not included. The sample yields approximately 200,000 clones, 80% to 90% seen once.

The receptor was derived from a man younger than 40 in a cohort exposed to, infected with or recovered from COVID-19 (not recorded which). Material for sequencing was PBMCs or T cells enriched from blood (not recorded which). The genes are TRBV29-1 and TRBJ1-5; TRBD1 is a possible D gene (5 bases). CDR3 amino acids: CSVLPGRGDQPQHF. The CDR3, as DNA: TGCAGCGTCCTACCGGGACGGGGGGATCAGCCCCAGCATTTT.